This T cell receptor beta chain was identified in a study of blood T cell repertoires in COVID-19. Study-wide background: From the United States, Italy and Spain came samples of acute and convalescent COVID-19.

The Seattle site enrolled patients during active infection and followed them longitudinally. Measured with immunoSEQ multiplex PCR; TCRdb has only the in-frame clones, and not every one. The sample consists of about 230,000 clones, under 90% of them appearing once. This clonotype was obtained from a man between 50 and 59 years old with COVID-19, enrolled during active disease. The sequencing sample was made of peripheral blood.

This CDR3 reads CASTQDSGGAGELFF. In DNA form, the CDR3 reads TGTGCCAGCACCCAGGATAGCGGGGGGGCCGGGGAGCTGTTTTTT. The chain couples TRBV9 to TRBJ2-2, with 11 bases lining up with TRBD2. This CDR3 is built from 15 residues. Germline V lookup: CDR1 SGDLS, CDR2 YYNGEE. J gave up 6 bases and V 6 bases, and 7 bases lay outside the gene matches.